This T cell receptor (beta chain) was captured in a study of blood T cell repertoires in COVID-19 (dated by TCRdb to 2018 to 2021). Regarding the complete study: The collaborator samples originated in the United States, Italy and Spain and spanned the acute and convalescent phases of COVID-19. The prospective study material was composed of cDNA or gDNA derived from T cells, B-cell-depleted T cells, or PBMCs. Subjects who had been exposed to COVID-19, were actively infected with it, or had recovered from it provided the deeply sampled blood TCRbeta repertoires that made up the dataset. The repertoires were made available in a free public database intended to serve as a resource for research on the immune response to SARS-CoV-2. The samples were drawn from two sources: the first 160 participants of the ongoing ImmuneRACE study, and 950 to 1,500 subjects contributed by 6 global collaborators. Sample metadata almost always included a de-identified subject ID, COVID-19 status, age in years and sex. Where available, HLA class I and class II types were obtained from metadata supplied by the sample provider rather than from assay-based typing.

In regard to this clone: Which antigen it targets is not known. Base qualities are not provided; no much larger clone lies one nucleotide away.

Per the germline V gene, SGDLS is the CDR1 and YYNGEE is the CDR2. V is pared back by 4 bases and J by 2 bases, with 13 bases lying between the germline termini. The cysteine opens and the phenylalanine closes a CDR3 of 15 amino acids. The DNA shown is the 45-base CDR3, in frame from base 1. Participants in the prospective study were aged roughly 18 to 100 years, lived in 24 United States geographic areas, and enrolled through a virtual design. In the prospective study, cohorts were assigned on the basis of participant-reported clinical history obtained from a screening survey and a study questionnaire. Recovered participants in ImmuneRACE Cohort 3 were defined by two consecutive negative NP/OP PCR tests, clearance by a healthcare professional, or resolution of symptoms. In the prospective study, mobile phlebotomists collected whole blood, serum and a nasopharyngeal or oropharyngeal swab from each participant. Over a 2-month period, participants in the prospective study had the option of providing additional blood draws and questionnaires. Before DNA extraction, prospective study blood samples were shipped either frozen or at room temperature.

TCRbeta CDR3 regions were amplified from genomic DNA by means of the immunoSEQ Assay, a bias-controlled multiplex PCR. Processing in the source paper ran as follows. Nucleated cell counts per sample were estimated from amplification of reference gene primers within the assay. To quantify the absolute abundance of each unique TCRbeta CDR3 rearrangement, sequence reads were collapsed and filtered. Productive Simpson clonality was computed per sample as the square root of Simpson's diversity index over productive rearrangements. As stored in TCRdb, this immuneACCESS dataset retains in-frame rearrangements with V and J assigned. A fraction of the clones does not appear; measured against another copy, unresolved V genes explain less than half of the discrepancy, and the remainder lacks a known reason. The D gene and trimming were derived from the DNA, and the V and J assignments and clone size from that table. The sample table records 250,000 to 300,000 clones; 70% to 90% of these occur just once. 15% to 17% of the sample lies in the top ten.

Overall study results and their limits: Clinical and demographic metadata were provided uncurated, with the amount varying by source and participant.

This TCR was sampled from a man in his late teens or twenties who had recovered from COVID-19. The source material was PBMCs or T cells enriched from blood (not recorded which). The chain joins TRBV9 to TRBJ2-1, with a tentative D gene TRBD2 over 6 matching bases. CDR3 region: CASSPGGEPYNEQFF. The nucleotides are TGTGCCAGCAGCCCCGGGGGAGAACCCTACAATGAGCAGTTCTTC.